The rows below give T cell receptor beta chains drawn from one sample of a study of high-grade serous ovarian cancer treatment subgroups. Generated by immunoSEQ multiplex PCR, the TCRdb table keeps only in-frame clones and is missing some. This sample has around 30,000 clones, with roughly 80% found just once. Input material: tumor tissue. Source of these receptors: a human donor with high-grade serous ovarian cancer. CDR3s include the opening cysteine and the closing phenylalanine or tryptophan. A D gene is named only where the DNA matches it firmly. Rows give clone size only sometimes, using once, few, many, or a class for an expanded clone.

CDR3: CASIDRGRVPYEQYF; DNA: TGTGCCAGCATCGACAGGGGAAGGGTTCCCTACGAGCAGTACTTC; size: NA; D: TRBD1; V: TRBV28; J: TRBJ2-7
CDR3: CASSPTGSSYEQYF; DNA: TGTGCCAGCAGCCCCACAGGGAGTTCCTACGAGCAGTACTTC; size: NA; D: NA; V: TRBV9; J: TRBJ2-7
CDR3: CASSWGDSRRADTQYF; DNA: TGCGCCAGCAGCTGGGGGGACAGTCGGAGGGCAGATACGCAGTATTTT; size: NA; D: NA; V: TRBV5-1; J: TRBJ2-3
CDR3: CASSVDSPGTGELFF; DNA: TGTGCCAGCAGTGTGGACAGTCCAGGCACCGGGGAGCTGTTTTTT; size: NA; D: NA; V: TRBV2; J: TRBJ2-2
CDR3: CASSLPHVNEQFF; DNA: TGTGCCAGCAGCTTGCCCCATGTAAATGAGCAGTTCTTC; size: NA; D: NA; V: TRBV5-4; J: TRBJ2-1
CDR3: CASSSTNAANEKLFF; DNA: TGCGCCAGCAGCTCCACGAACGCGGCTAATGAAAAACTGTTTTTT; size: NA; D: NA; V: TRBV5-1; J: TRBJ1-4
CDR3: CTTSREPSFEQYF; DNA: TGTACCACCAGCAGAGAGCCGTCTTTCGAGCAGTACTTC; size: NA; D: NA; V: TRBV15; J: TRBJ2-7
CDR3: CASSPINGADTQYF; DNA: TGTGCCAGCAGCCCCATCAATGGGGCAGATACGCAGTATTTT; size: once; D: NA; V: TRBV7-2; J: TRBJ2-3
CDR3: CANSLTWGGSQPQHF; DNA: TGTGCCAACAGCTTGACGTGGGGTGGAAGTCAGCCCCAGCATTTT; size: NA; D: NA; V: TRBV28; J: TRBJ1-5
CDR3: CASSFSTHPSDQSYNEQFF; DNA: TGTGCCAGCAGCTTTTCAACACACCCTAGCGATCAATCCTACAATGAGCAGTTCTTC; size: NA; D: NA; V: TRBV7-8; J: TRBJ2-1
CDR3: CASSLTDRATDNEQFF; DNA: TGTGCCAGCAGCTTGACGGACAGGGCAACAGACAATGAGCAGTTCTTC; size: once; D: TRBD1; V: TRBV5-4; J: TRBJ2-1
CDR3: CASSPLEGLAGGGELFF; DNA: TGTGCCAGCAGCCCATTAGAAGGACTAGCGGGAGGCGGGGAGCTGTTTTTT; size: NA; D: TRBD2; V: TRBV14; J: TRBJ2-2
CDR3: CASSETSPLTDTQYF; DNA: TGTGCCAGCAGTGAGACTAGCCCCTTAACAGATACGCAGTATTTT; size: NA; D: TRBD2; V: TRBV2; J: TRBJ2-3
CDR3: CASSRQGDNEKLFF; DNA: TGCGCCAGCTCAAGACAGGGGGATAATGAAAAACTGTTTTTT; size: NA; D: TRBD1; V: TRBV5-1; J: TRBJ1-4
CDR3: CASSHMVARGAYEQYF; DNA: TGTGCCAGCAGTCACATGGTGGCCAGGGGGGCCTACGAGCAGTACTTC; size: NA; D: NA; V: TRBV28; J: TRBJ2-7
CDR3: CASSPEGAYTDTQYF; DNA: TGTGCCAGCAGCCCCGAGGGGGCTTACACAGATACGCAGTATTTT; size: NA; D: TRBD1; V: TRBV9; J: TRBJ2-3
CDR3: CASSGSRPGRNEKLFF; DNA: TGTGCCAGCAGTGGATCGAGACCAGGACGTAATGAAAAACTGTTTTTT; size: NA; D: NA; V: TRBV6-1; J: TRBJ1-4
CDR3: CASSSSLSMNTEAFF; DNA: TGTGCCAGCAGCTCCTCCCTTTCAATGAACACTGAAGCTTTCTTT; size: NA; D: NA; V: TRBV7-2; J: TRBJ1-1
CDR3: CASSLDGLGPTNEKLFF; DNA: TGTGCCAGCAGCTTGGACGGGTTGGGCCCAACTAATGAAAAACTGTTTTTT; size: NA; D: NA; V: TRBV5-6; J: TRBJ1-4
CDR3: CAIGGQFSSYEQYF; DNA: TGTGCCATCGGAGGACAGTTTTCCTCCTACGAGCAGTACTTC; size: NA; D: NA; V: TRBV6-1; J: TRBJ2-7
CDR3: CASSDPGLTDTQYF; DNA: TGCGCCAGCAGTGATCCAGGGCTCACAGATACGCAGTATTTT; size: NA; D: NA; V: TRBV10-1; J: TRBJ2-3
CDR3: CASSLRTGPYEQYF; DNA: TGTGCCAGCAGCTTAAGGACGGGACCCTACGAGCAGTACTTC; size: NA; D: NA; V: TRBV7-2; J: TRBJ2-7
CDR3: CASRGGSTEKLFF; DNA: TGTGCCAGCAGGGGTGGGAGTACTGAAAAACTGTTTTTT; size: NA; D: NA; V: TRBV5-6; J: TRBJ1-4
CDR3: CASSLLSLWGDSTSYEQYF; DNA: TGTGCCAGCAGTTTATTGTCCTTGTGGGGGGACAGTACTAGTTACGAGCAGTACTTC; size: NA; D: NA; V: TRBV28; J: TRBJ2-7
CDR3: CASSSGGYEQYF; DNA: TGTGCCAGCAGTTCAGGGGGATACGAGCAGTACTTC; size: NA; D: TRBD1; V: TRBV25-1; J: TRBJ2-7
CDR3: CASSFPLSASTEAFF; DNA: TGTGCCAGCAGTTTTCCACTGAGTGCGAGCACTGAAGCTTTCTTT; size: NA; D: NA; V: TRBV28; J: TRBJ1-1
CDR3: CASRETGGREKLFF; DNA: TGTGCCAGCAGAGAGACAGGGGGGCGTGAAAAACTGTTTTTT; size: once; D: TRBD1; V: TRBV28; J: TRBJ1-4
CDR3: CAISDTGASTDTQYF; DNA: TGTGCCATCAGTGACACCGGGGCAAGCACAGATACGCAGTATTTT; size: NA; D: NA; V: TRBV10-3; J: TRBJ2-3
CDR3: CASTTLGGNTDTQYF; DNA: TGTGCCAGTACTACCCTTGGGGGAAACACAGATACGCAGTATTTT; size: few; D: NA; V: TRBV19; J: TRBJ2-3
CDR3: CASSLTGYGEQYF; DNA: TGTGCCAGCAGCCTTACAGGGTACGGCGAGCAGTACTTC; size: NA; D: NA; V: TRBV7-6; J: TRBJ2-7
CDR3: CASSPGTGDTEAFF; DNA: TGCGCCAGCAGCCCCGGGACAGGGGACACTGAAGCTTTCTTT; size: NA; D: TRBD1; V: TRBV5-1; J: TRBJ1-1
CDR3: CASKDPSRGNYEQYF; DNA: TGTGCCAGCAAGGACCCCTCCAGAGGGAACTACGAGCAGTACTTC; size: NA; D: NA; V: TRBV28; J: TRBJ2-7
CDR3: CASSSQISYNEQFF; DNA: TGTGCCAGCAGTTCCCAAATCTCCTACAATGAGCAGTTCTTC; size: NA; D: NA; V: TRBV28; J: TRBJ2-1
CDR3: CASRTSGTLVDTQYF; DNA: TGTGCCAGCCGGACTAGCGGGACATTGGTGGATACGCAGTATTTT; size: NA; D: TRBD2; V: TRBV6-6; J: TRBJ2-3
CDR3: CASSPRGSEETQYF; DNA: TGCGCCAGCAGCCCCAGGGGCAGTGAAGAGACCCAGTACTTC; size: NA; D: NA; V: TRBV5-1; J: TRBJ2-5
CDR3: CATSRQQAGGRYNEQFF; DNA: TGTGCCACCAGCAGACAACAAGCGGGAGGAAGGTACAATGAGCAGTTCTTC; size: NA; D: TRBD2; V: TRBV15; J: TRBJ2-1
CDR3: CASSQFTSYSPLHF; DNA: TGTGCCAGCAGCCAATTTACGAGCTATTCACCCCTCCACTTT; size: NA; D: NA; V: TRBV7-2; J: TRBJ1-6
CDR3: CAISYNRDTEQYF; DNA: TGTGCCATCAGTTATAACCGGGACACCGAGCAGTACTTC; size: NA; D: NA; V: TRBV10-3; J: TRBJ2-7
CDR3: CASSLGQITNEKLFF; DNA: TGTGCCAGCAGCTTAGGACAGATAACTAATGAAAAACTGTTTTTT; size: NA; D: NA; V: TRBV7-2; J: TRBJ1-4
CDR3: CATSREVLAGPEYEQFF; DNA: TGTGCCACCAGCAGAGAGGTACTAGCGGGGCCCGAGTATGAGCAGTTCTTC; size: NA; D: TRBD2; V: TRBV15; J: TRBJ2-1
CDR3: CASNEAGGPIARELFF; DNA: TGTGCCAGCAACGAAGCGGGAGGGCCCATCGCCCGGGAGCTGTTTTTT; size: NA; D: TRBD2; V: TRBV6-1; J: TRBJ2-2
CDR3: CASSLTERDRAFGTEAFF; DNA: TGCGCCAGCAGCCTAACTGAGCGGGACAGGGCTTTTGGAACTGAAGCTTTCTTT; size: once; D: TRBD1; V: TRBV4-1; J: TRBJ1-1
CDR3: CASSSGQDLDTQYF; DNA: TGTGCCAGCAGCTCGGGACAGGATCTAGATACGCAGTATTTT; size: NA; D: TRBD1; V: TRBV7-9; J: TRBJ2-3
CDR3: CSVAQTGADTQYF; DNA: TGCAGCGTGGCCCAGACAGGGGCAGATACGCAGTATTTT; size: NA; D: TRBD1; V: TRBV29-1; J: TRBJ2-3
CDR3: CASSSHWSSYNEQFF; DNA: TGTGCCAGCAGCTCCCATTGGAGCAGTTACAATGAGCAGTTCTTC; size: NA; D: NA; V: TRBV27; J: TRBJ2-1
CDR3: CATGGSTDTQYF; DNA: TGTGCCACAGGGGGGAGCACAGATACGCAGTATTTT; size: NA; D: NA; V: TRBV2; J: TRBJ2-3